This T cell receptor (beta chain) was captured by sequencing in a study of blood T cell repertoires in COVID-19. For the study at large: Either two negative PCRs, clearance, or symptom resolution qualified Cohort 3 donors as recovered.

Recruitment covered under 25 US areas and drew participants whose ages spanned roughly 18 to 100 years. The CDR3 covers 15 residues. V lost 3 bases and J lost 4; bases outside the gene matches: 6. Germline loops: CDR1 LNHDA, CDR2 SQIVND (reference sequence). Per the original methods: It was from reference gene primer amplification that nucleated cell counts were estimated. TCRdb's table, derived via immunoSEQ multiplex PCR, lists solely in-frame clones and lacks some. V and J calls plus clone size are reproduced from that table; the DNA served to infer D and trimming. The sample lists under 300,000 clones; around 90% were seen once.

Material for sequencing was PBMCs or T cells enriched from blood (not recorded which). This receptor was obtained from an older woman in a cohort exposed to, infected with or recovered from COVID-19 (not recorded which). The V and J genes are TRBV19 and TRBJ2-7; 10 bases fit TRBD1. The CDR3 region is CASSISGQGMYEQYF. As DNA, the CDR3 is TGTGCCAGTAGTATTTCGGGACAGGGGATGTACGAGCAGTACTTC.